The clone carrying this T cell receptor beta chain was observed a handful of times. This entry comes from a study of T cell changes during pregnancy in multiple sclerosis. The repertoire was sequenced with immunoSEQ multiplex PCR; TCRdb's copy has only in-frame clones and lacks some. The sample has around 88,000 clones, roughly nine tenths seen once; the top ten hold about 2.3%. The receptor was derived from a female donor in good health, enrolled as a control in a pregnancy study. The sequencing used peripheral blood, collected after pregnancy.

CDR3 bases: TGTGCCTGGAGTGTACAGGGACCCCAGCCCCAGCATTTT. Amino acid sequence: CAWSVQGPQPQHF. The chain combines TRBV30 with TRBJ1-5; tentative D call: TRBD1 (6 bases). The CDR3 runs 13 residues. CDR1 GTSNPN and CDR2 SVGIG come from the germline V gene (reference sequence). Trimming took 0 bases from V and 7 from J, leaving 10 bases between them.